The 15 T cell receptor beta chains presented below share a single source sample, sequenced in a study of blood T cell repertoires in COVID-19. Only in-frame clones appear in the TCRdb table, and some are missing; sequencing was by immunoSEQ multiplex PCR. The data show 210,000 or so clones, around four fifths seen once. Sequencing was done on a sample of peripheral blood. The receptors were gathered from a woman older than 75 with active or convalescent COVID-19.

The chain employs TRBV9 and TRBJ1-2, with D perhaps matching TRBD1 (6 bases). The CDR3 length is 14 residues. The germline gives CDR1 SGDLS, CDR2 YYNGEE. Between the trimmed V and J ends, which lost 3 bases and 7 bases, there was a span of 16 bases. In DNA form, the CDR3 reads TGTGCCAGCAGCGCCGCCCAGGGGCATACTGGCTACACCTTC. Translating it yields CASSAAQGHTGYTF.

The V and J genes are TRBV14 and TRBJ2-3, with D unclear. The germline V gene encodes CDR1 SGHDN and CDR2 FVKESK. The CDR3 consists of 15 residues. V lost 2 bases and J 4 bases, leaving 13 bases between the germline ends. CDR3 in DNA: TGTGCCAGCAGCCAAAGACACGTTCTCTCAGATACGCAGTATTTT. Its protein is CASSQRHVLSDTQYF.

In this sample, this clone turned up a few times. The CDR3 DNA reads TGTGCCTGGAGGGGGGGTGCCGGGCCTGATCAGCCCCAGCATTTT. Translating gives CAWRGGAGPDQPQHF. V and J are TRBV30 and TRBJ1-5, with a tentative D call TRBD1 (5 bases). The CDR3 is made up of 15 amino acids. Germline lookup yields CDR1 GTSNPN and CDR2 SVGIG (reference sequence). V dropped 3 bases and J dropped 5 bases, with 17 bases sitting between them.

J is TRBJ1-1 and V is TRBV3-1 (or the pseudogene TRBV3-2), with D uncertain. V lost 1 base to trimming and J lost 6 bases, with 15 bases between them. CDR3 length: 15 residues. Germline loops: CDR1 LGHDT, CDR2 YNNKEL (reference sequence). The CDR3 region has the DNA TGTGCCAGCAGCCAAGGCCCGGCAGGAGGGCCTGAAGCTTTCTTT. Its protein is CASSQGPAGGPEAFF.

Written as DNA, the CDR3 is TGTGCCAGCAGCACGAGAAGGGACTCCGGGTACGAGCAGTACTTC. Encoded protein: CASSTRRDSGYEQYF. The chain combines TRBV3-1 (or the pseudogene TRBV3-2) with TRBJ2-7; D perhaps matches TRBD2 (6 bases). There are 15 residues in the CDR3. V was pared by 5 bases and J by 4 bases, with 18 bases between. Germline lookup yields CDR1 LGHDT and CDR2 YNNKEL (reference sequence).

The chain links TRBV7-9 to TRBJ2-2, with D hard to call. CDR1 SEHNR and CDR2 FQNEAQ come from the germline V gene (reference sequence). V was clipped by 3 bases and J by 7 bases, with 6 bases between them. CDR3 length: 12 residues. The CDR3 bases are TGTGCCAGCAGCTTTGTAGTCGGGGAGCTGTTTTTT. This codes for CASSFVVGELFF.

CDR3 nucleotides: TGTGCCAGCAGCCCGGGACTAGCGGGGATAGATACGCAGTATTTT. Its translation is CASSPGLAGIDTQYF. The V and J genes are TRBV5-4 and TRBJ2-3; 13 bases fit TRBD2. The junction had 4 bases not matched to a gene; V was cut back by 4 bases and J by 5 bases. This CDR3 has 15 residues. In germline, CDR1 is SGHNT, CDR2 YYREEE (reference sequence).

The chain uses TRBV20-1 and TRBJ2-1; a weak D match, TRBD2 (6 bases). Germline V CDR1 and CDR2: DFQATT, SNEGSKA (reference sequence). Trimming cost V 3 bases and J 8 bases, with 17 bases left between them. The CDR3 has 14 amino acids. CDR3 in amino acids: CSASRSGVVHEQFF. CDR3 sequence (DNA): TGCAGTGCTAGTAGATCGGGAGTGGTCCATGAGCAGTTCTTC.

The chain employs TRBV27 and TRBJ2-1, with TRBD2 matching over 11 bases. The CDR3 spans 14 residues. V was pared by 6 bases and J by 9 bases, with 7 bases of the junction left unmatched. Germline V gives CDR1 MNHEY, CDR2 SMNVEV (reference sequence). CDR3 residues: CASSGQLAGVEQFF. The CDR3 bases are TGTGCCAGCAGCGGACAACTAGCGGGAGTTGAGCAGTTCTTC.

The rearrangement uses TRBV20-1 and TRBJ2-1, with 16 nucleotides matching TRBD2. With V trimmed by 3 bases and J by 8 bases, 4 bases remained unmatched. The CDR3 covers 15 residues. Germline values: CDR1 DFQATT, CDR2 SNEGSKA (reference sequence). CDR3 in DNA: TGCAGTGCTAGTGGGACTAGCGGGGGGGCGCATGAGCAGTTCTTC. Residues: CSASGTSGGAHEQFF.

The V and J genes are TRBV11-2 and TRBJ2-3, with TRBD1 matching 7 bases. The CDR3 covers 15 residues. The germline V gene encodes CDR1 SGHAT and CDR2 FQNNGV. Trimming removed 4 bases from V and 3 bases from J; junction bases left unmatched: 7. CDR3 coding DNA: TGTGCCAGCAGCTCCCCCCACAGGGGAACAGATACGCAGTATTTT. It yields the protein CASSSPHRGTDTQYF. Full variable domain (outside the CDR3, taken from reference TRBV11-2 and TRBJ2-3): EAGVAQSPRYKIIEKRQSVAFWCNPISGHATLYWYQQILGQGPKLLIQFQNNGVVDDSQLPKDRFSAERLKGVDSTLKIQPAKLEDSAVYLCASSSPHRGTDTQYFGPGTRLTVL.

V usage is TRBV11-2 and J usage is TRBJ2-7, with 12 bases aligning to TRBD1. The junction had 7 bases not matched to a gene; V was cut back by 2 bases and J by 2 bases. The CDR3 runs to 17 residues. Germline CDR1 and CDR2: SGHAT and FQNNGV. The CDR3 reads CASSLFGTGGATYEQYF. The CDR3 DNA follows: TGTGCCAGCAGCTTATTCGGGACAGGGGGCGCAACCTACGAGCAGTACTTC.

The rearrangement links TRBV12-3 or TRBV12-4 to TRBJ2-7, with unresolved D. CDR3 length: 11 residues. Trimming left V 4 bases short and J 4 bases short, with 5 bases between. The CDR3 protein is CASSSTYEQYF. The CDR3, as DNA: TGTGCCAGCAGTTCGACATACGAGCAGTACTTC.

The gene calls are TRBV4-3 and TRBJ2-7; possible D gene TRBD2, 5 bases. This CDR3 has 15 amino acids. With 4 bases removed from V and 2 bases from J, the gap between germline ends came to 15 bases. Germline loops: CDR1 LGHNA, CDR2 YSLEER. In nucleotides, the CDR3 is TGCGCCAGCAGCCGGAGCAGGACTGAAACCTACGAGCAGTACTTC. This gives the protein CASSRSRTETYEQYF.

This clone has only a few counts. This chain joins TRBV9 and TRBJ1-6; the match to TRBD1 covers 7 bases. CDR1 and CDR2 (germline): SGDLS, YYNGEE. The CDR3 consists of 16 residues. After removal of 3 bases from V and 5 bases from J, the junction contained 8 bases not matched to a gene. The CDR3 nucleotides read TGTGCCAGCAGCGCCGAGACAGGGCGGGATAATTCACCCCTCCACTTT. It encodes CASSAETGRDNSPLHF.